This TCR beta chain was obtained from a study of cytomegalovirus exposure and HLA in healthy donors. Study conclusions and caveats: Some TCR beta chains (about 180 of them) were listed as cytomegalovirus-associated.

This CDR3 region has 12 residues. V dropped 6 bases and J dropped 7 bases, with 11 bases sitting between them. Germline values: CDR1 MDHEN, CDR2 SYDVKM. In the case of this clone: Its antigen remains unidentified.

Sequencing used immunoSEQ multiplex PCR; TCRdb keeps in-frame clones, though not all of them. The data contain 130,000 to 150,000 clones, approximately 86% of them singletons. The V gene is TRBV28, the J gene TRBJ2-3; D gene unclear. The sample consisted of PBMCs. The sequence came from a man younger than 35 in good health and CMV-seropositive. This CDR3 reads CASRQTSYTQYF. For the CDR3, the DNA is TGTGCCAGCAGACAGACCTCCTATACGCAGTATTTT.